This T cell receptor beta chain was captured by sequencing in a study of blood T cell repertoires in COVID-19. The overall study: The origin of the acute and convalescent COVID-19 samples was the United States, Italy and Spain. Sources were T cells, B-cell-depleted T cells, or PBMCs; the material itself was cDNA or gDNA.

The CDR3 covers 13 residues. Trimming took off 1 base at V and 1 base at J, with 4 bases between the two ends. CDR1 is SGHDN and CDR2 is FVKESK in the germline V gene. Original data processing: Quantification of nucleated cells was approximated via reference gene primer amplification. Profiling relied on immunoSEQ multiplex PCR, and the TCRdb table lists in-frame clones only, not all of them. V, J and clone size are taken as reported in that table, and D and trimming were inferred from the DNA itself. The sample shows nearly 100,000 clones, roughly 90% of them seen only once. The sequenced sample was peripheral blood. This TCR came from a man aged 80 or over with acute or convalescent COVID-19. V and J are TRBV14 and TRBJ1-1; D gene unclear. The CDR3 protein is CASSQVRNTEAFF. The CDR3 DNA reads TGTGCCAGCAGCCAAGTGAGGAACACTGAAGCTTTCTTT.